Described below is a single TCR beta chain sequence and its context. With 6 bases removed from V and 2 bases from J, the gap between germline ends came to 8 bases. Germline CDR1 is KGHSH and CDR2 is LQKENI. CDR3 size: 13 residues. The data derive from a study of blood T cell repertoires in COVID-19. For the study at large: Donors in the United States, Italy and Spain gave samples during acute or convalescent COVID-19.

Profiled with immunoSEQ multiplex PCR; TCRdb holds only in-frame clones, not every one. The sample carries fewer than 300,000 clones, around 84% recorded once. The age range of participants was 18 to 89 years, with residence in about two dozen US areas. Participants had their cohort set by participant-reported clinical history. Sequencing was done on a sample of PBMCs or T cells enriched from blood (not recorded which). The receptor was isolated from a man aged 40-55 years who had been exposed to COVID-19. The chain recombines TRBV18 with TRBJ1-5, with a tentative D call TRBD1 (5 bases). CDR3 nucleotide sequence: TGTGCCAGCTCGGGAGGGGGCAATCAGCCCCAGCATTTT. Amino acid sequence: CASSGGGNQPQHF.